The 26 T cell receptor beta chains listed next were all sequenced from one sample in a study of blood T cell repertoires in COVID-19. The data were produced by immunoSEQ multiplex PCR, yet TCRdb's version contains in-frame clones alone and is incomplete. Here the sample spans some 140,000 clones, 70% to 85% being singletons. The sequencing sample was made of peripheral blood. These receptors were taken from a man aged 55 to 69 with COVID-19, enrolled during active disease.

J is TRBJ1-1 and V is TRBV11-3, with D possibly TRBD1 on 5 matching bases. In germline, CDR1 is SGHNT, CDR2 YENEEA. There are 15 residues in the CDR3. The V end lost 5 bases, the J end lost 2 bases, and 15 bases lay between the germline ends. The CDR3 loop is CASSPGGGLNTEAFF. The CDR3, as DNA: TGTGCCAGCAGCCCCGGGGGAGGATTAAACACTGAAGCTTTCTTT.

This sequence joins TRBV7-2 and TRBJ2-1; 7 positions match TRBD1. Per the germline V gene, CDR1 is SGHTA and CDR2 is FQGNSA. The CDR3 loop spans 15 amino acids. Losses at the gene ends were 5 bases for V and 2 bases for J; bases not matched to a gene: 6. CDR3 in DNA: TGTGCCAGCAGCCAAGACAGGGCCCCCTACAATGAGCAGTTCTTC. The encoded protein is CASSQDRAPYNEQFF. Looking up the rest from reference TRBV7-2 and TRBJ2-1 gives the full variable domain: GAGVSQSPSNKVTEKGKDVELRCDPISGHTALYWYRQSLGQGLEFLIYFQGNSAPDKSGLPSDRFSAERTGGSVSTLTIQRTQQEDSAVYLCASSQDRAPYNEQFFGPGTRLTVL.

The chain employs TRBV5-1 and TRBJ2-2, with D unresolved. Trimming took 4 bases from V and 0 from J, leaving 10 bases between them. This CDR3 is built from 15 residues. Germline V gives CDR1 SGHRS, CDR2 YFSETQ. CDR3 sequence (DNA): TGCGCCAGCAGCCGGGTGTCAGCGAACACCGGGGAGCTGTTTTTT. It codes for CASSRVSANTGELFF.

The chain links TRBV5-4 to TRBJ2-1; 8 nucleotides line up with TRBD2. Germline V gene data show CDR1 as SGHNT and CDR2 as YYREEE (reference sequence). This CDR3 contains 15 residues. The J segment lost 4 bases and the V segment lost 3 bases, leaving 6 bases of the junction unmatched. The CDR3 region is CASSWGLGGYNEQFF. DNA for the CDR3: TGTGCCAGCAGCTGGGGACTAGGGGGATACAATGAGCAGTTCTTC.

This clone was picked up one time. The V gene is TRBV25-1, the J gene TRBJ2-5; a weak D match, TRBD2 (7 bases). The CDR3 is 15 residues long. CDR1 MGHDK and CDR2 SYGVNS come from the germline V gene. The CDR3 here is CATQGRGHEQETQYF. DNA for the CDR3: TGTGCTACTCAAGGGAGGGGACACGAACAAGAGACCCAGTACTTC.

This clone was counted once. The rearrangement links TRBV24-1 to TRBJ2-1; 7 positions agree with TRBD1. The CDR3 loop spans 16 amino acids. With V trimmed by 3 bases and J by 1 base, 5 bases remained unmatched. Germline CDR1 is KGHDR and CDR2 is SFDVKD. The CDR3 nucleotides read TGTGCCACCAGTGATACAACAGGGGCGTCCTACAATGAGCAGTTCTTC. This translates into CATSDTTGASYNEQFF.

The V call is TRBV9, the J call TRBJ1-1; D is unclear. CDR1 is SGDLS, CDR2 YYNGEE, per germline. V lost 0 bases and J lost 5, with 11 bases in between. The CDR3 totals 14 residues. The CDR3 sequence is CASSVAQRATEAFF. Here the CDR3 DNA reads TGTGCCAGCAGCGTAGCACAGAGGGCTACTGAAGCTTTCTTT.

The CDR3 region is CASRPYRRAGYEQYF. CDR3 bases: TGTGCCAGCAGGCCTTATCGCAGGGCCGGCTACGAGCAGTACTTC. The V call is TRBV6-5, the J call TRBJ2-7; perhaps TRBD1 as D (5 bases). Germline assignment: CDR1 MNHEY and CDR2 SVGAGI. The CDR3 is 15 residues long. Trimming took off 6 bases at V and 3 bases at J, with 18 bases between the two ends.

This clone was detected once. The chain couples TRBV24-1 to TRBJ2-7; D is perhaps TRBD2 (6 bases). This CDR3 spans 12 amino acids. Deletions cut 4 bases from V and 6 bases from J, with 9 bases between. CDR1 and CDR2 from the germline V gene are KGHDR and SFDVKD. The CDR3 DNA reads TGTGCCACCAGTGACCCCGGGAGCGAGCAGTACTTC. It specifies CATSDPGSEQYF.

This clone was detected only once. J is TRBJ2-1 and V is TRBV7-3, with TRBD2 matching over 13 bases. CDR1 and CDR2 (germline): SGHTA, FQGTGA. The CDR3 is 17 amino acids. Unmatched junction bases numbered 6, after V lost 0 bases and J lost 7 bases. Here the CDR3 reads CASSLTVLAGGWNEQFF. The CDR3 region has the DNA TGTGCCAGCAGCTTAACGGTACTAGCGGGAGGGTGGAATGAGCAGTTCTTC.

The chain employs TRBV4-1 and TRBJ1-6, with 9 bases fitting TRBD1. Looked up from germline, CDR1 is MGHRA and CDR2 is YSYEKL. V dropped 0 bases and J dropped 10; count of bases not matched to a gene: 4. The CDR3 extends over 15 amino acids. The CDR3 region is CASSQEGTGLSPLHF. CDR3 coding DNA: TGCGCCAGCAGCCAAGAAGGGACAGGGTTGTCACCCCTCCACTTT.

This clone was found once. The V call is TRBV19, the J call TRBJ2-1, with TRBD1 matching 7 bases. Germline V CDR1 and CDR2: LNHDA, SQIVND (reference sequence). V lost 3 bases and J lost 4; bases outside the gene matches: 6. This CDR3 contains 15 residues. The CDR3 DNA reads as TGTGCCAGTAGTATCTCGACAGGGAGATACAATGAGCAGTTCTTC. This gives the protein CASSISTGRYNEQFF.

The V and J genes are TRBV2 and TRBJ1-6; D might be TRBD1 (5 bases). The germline CDR1 and CDR2 sequences are SNHLY and FYNNEI. The CDR3 sequence is 15 residues long. With 6 bases removed from V and 6 bases from J, the gap between germline ends came to 15 bases. In DNA form, the CDR3 reads TGTGCCAGCAGGGACAACCCAACGGGTAATTCACCCCTCCACTTT. Protein product: CASRDNPTGNSPLHF.

The genes are TRBV18 and TRBJ2-7, with TRBD1 identical over 7 bases. J lost 0 bases, V lost 4 bases, and 6 bases had no gene match. The CDR3 covers 15 residues. The germline gives CDR1 KGHSH, CDR2 LQKENI. CDR3 nucleotide sequence: TGTGCCAGCTCACAGCCGGGACAGAGCTCCTACGAGCAGTACTTC. Protein product: CASSQPGQSSYEQYF.

This sequence joins TRBV27 and TRBJ2-7, with a weak D call TRBD1 (6 bases). CDR3 length: 12 residues. Trimming cost V 6 bases and J 4 bases, with 10 bases left between them. The germline V gene has CDR1 MNHEY and CDR2 SMNVEV (reference sequence). The CDR3 DNA reads as TGTGCCAGCAGCACCCAGGGGTACGAGCAGTACTTC. Its protein product is CASSTQGYEQYF.

This clone appeared once. This CDR3 reads CASSSTVQETQYF. The DNA for the CDR3 is TGTGCCAGCTCGTCGACAGTACAAGAGACCCAGTACTTC. The chain carries TRBV18 and TRBJ2-5, with D tentatively TRBD1 (5 bases). Between the trimmed V and J ends, which lost 6 bases and 2 bases, there was a span of 10 bases. The CDR3 runs 13 residues. Germline CDR1 is KGHSH and CDR2 is LQKENI.

V gene TRBV19 combines with J gene TRBJ1-2, with TRBD1 as a possible D gene (6 bases). The V end lost 3 bases, the J end lost 4 bases, and 15 bases lay between the germline ends. The germline V gene has CDR1 LNHDA and CDR2 SQIVND (reference sequence). The length of the CDR3 is 15 residues. The CDR3, as DNA: TGTGCCAGTAGTATTCCGGGCAGGGGTAGCTATGGCTACACCTTC. This codes for CASSIPGRGSYGYTF.

This chain joins TRBV7-9 and TRBJ1-2, with unresolved D. CDR1 and CDR2 from the germline V gene are SEHNR and FQNEAQ (reference sequence). Trimming took 5 bases from V and 4 from J, leaving 23 bases between them. The CDR3 is 17 amino acids. This CDR3 reads CASSPRDAGNGIYGYTF. CDR3 in DNA: TGTGCCAGCAGCCCGCGCGACGCGGGGAACGGCATCTATGGCTACACCTTC.

This clone was observed a few times. This rearrangement joins TRBV2 to TRBJ1-5, with 9 positions matching TRBD1. This CDR3 comprises 15 residues. Germline CDR1 SNHLY, CDR2 FYNNEI. J lost 8 bases, V lost 5 bases, and 10 bases had no gene match. The CDR3 nucleotides are TGTGCCAGCAGTTTTTGGGGACAGGGAATTGAGCCCCAGCATTTT. Its translation: CASSFWGQGIEPQHF.

The rearrangement links TRBV6-2 or TRBV6-3 to TRBJ1-4, with D hard to call. CDR3 length: 12 residues. The V end was cut by 0 bases, the J end by 12 bases, with 8 bases between. Germline CDR1 reads MNHEY; CDR2 reads SVGEGT. CDR3 residues: CASSYSSAELFF. In DNA form, the CDR3 reads TGTGCCAGCAGTTACTCGTCGGCGGAACTGTTTTTT.

The rearrangement joins TRBV28 to TRBJ2-4, with 8 nucleotides matching TRBD1. Germline V gene data show CDR1 as MDHEN and CDR2 as SYDVKM. Unmatched junction bases numbered 7, after V lost 2 bases and J lost 4 bases. The CDR3 is 16 residues long. CDR3 sequence reads: CASSLTGTGGKNIQYF. CDR3 nucleotide sequence: TGTGCCAGCAGTTTAACCGGGACAGGCGGGAAAAACATTCAGTACTTC.

Details on this clone: Relative to the germline gene, one junction end is altered; a read error may explain this. The genes are TRBV18 and TRBJ2-2, with 9 bases matching TRBD1. The germline V gene encodes CDR1 KGHSH and CDR2 LQKENI. This CDR3 is built from 15 residues. This CDR3 is CASSPQGAKTGELFF. CDR3 DNA: TGTGCCAGCTCCCCACAGGGGGCGAAAACCGGGGAGCTGTTTTTT.

This rearrangement joins TRBV24-1 to TRBJ2-7; 7 positions match TRBD2. Germline V gene data show CDR1 as KGHDR and CDR2 as SFDVKD. With 7 bases clipped from V and 6 bases from J, the junction kept 14 bases outside the gene matches. CDR3 length: 15 residues. CDR3 sequence reads: CATRVVSQGGAEQYF. CDR3 DNA: TGTGCCACCAGGGTCGTCAGCCAGGGAGGGGCCGAGCAGTACTTC.

The rearrangement uses TRBV7-2 and TRBJ1-4, with TRBD1 matching over 11 bases. Germline trimming cut 4 bases from V and 9 bases from J; bases unmatched to any gene: 10. The CDR3 is 16 residues long. Per germline, CDR1 SGHTA and CDR2 FQGNSA. The CDR3 loop reads CASSSGGGTGGKKLFF. CDR3 in DNA: TGTGCCAGCAGCTCCGGAGGTGGGACAGGGGGTAAAAAACTGTTTTTT.

The rearrangement uses TRBV18 and TRBJ2-4; 14 bases fit TRBD2. Germline lookup yields CDR1 KGHSH and CDR2 LQKENI. With 0 bases clipped from V and 7 bases from J, the junction kept 5 bases outside the gene matches. The length of the CDR3 is 17 residues. CDR3 amino acids: CASSPPETSGGGNIQYF. The CDR3 DNA is TGTGCCAGCTCACCACCGGAGACTAGCGGGGGGGGGAACATTCAGTACTTC.

This clone occurred once. The chain joins TRBV27 to TRBJ1-4; D is perhaps TRBD1 (6 bases). The ends were cut back, 1 base at V and 3 bases at J, with 9 bases in the middle. The CDR3 consists of 15 residues. CDR1 is MNHEY and CDR2 is SMNVEV in the germline V gene (reference sequence). As DNA, the CDR3 is TGTGCCAGCAGTTTATTGGGGGCAGCTAATGAAAAACTGTTTTTT. Its translation is CASSLLGAANEKLFF.